The 24 T cell receptor beta chains below come from one sample, sequenced in a study of blood T cell repertoires in COVID-19. Some clones are missing from TCRdb's copy, which holds only in-frame ones; the method was immunoSEQ multiplex PCR. Counted here are about 180,000 clones, roughly 88% occurring once; the ten biggest clones make up under 4.5%. Material for sequencing was peripheral blood. These receptors were taken from a woman younger than 45 with acute or convalescent COVID-19.

The chain joins TRBV10-3 to TRBJ2-4; the D gene is possibly TRBD2 (6 bases). This CDR3 is built from 16 residues. V gave up 0 bases and J gave up 9 bases, with 18 bases separating them. From germline, CDR1 is ENHRY and CDR2 SYGVKD. CDR3 residues: CAISESRMEGTSIQYF. The CDR3 DNA reads TGTGCCATCAGTGAGTCGAGAATGGAGGGGACCAGCATTCAGTACTTC.

As to this clone: A junction end diverges from the germline sequence, so it may reflect a read error. J is TRBJ1-3 and V is TRBV19; D gene unclear. Germline loops: CDR1 LNHDA, CDR2 SQIVND (reference sequence). This CDR3 contains 14 residues. Written as DNA, the CDR3 is TGTGCCAGTAAAGACGTAGCTCCTGGGAACACCATATATTTT. It encodes CASKDVAPGNTIYF.

V is TRBV6-5 and J is TRBJ2-7; a possible D gene is TRBD2 (6 bases). V lost 6 bases and J lost 4, with 13 bases in between. CDR3 size: 13 residues. The germline CDR1 and CDR2 sequences are MNHEY and SVGAGI. The DNA of the CDR3 is TGTGCCAGCAGGGCAATGGAGGGATACGAGCAGTACTTC. Protein: CASRAMEGYEQYF.

This chain connects TRBV28 to TRBJ2-7; tentatively, D is TRBD2 (6 bases). From germline, CDR1 is MDHEN and CDR2 SYDVKM. Trimming took off 8 bases at V and 2 bases at J, with 13 bases between the two ends. The CDR3 contains 13 residues. CDR3 in amino acids: CASGGLDPYEQYF. Written as DNA, the CDR3 is TGTGCCAGCGGGGGACTGGATCCCTACGAGCAGTACTTC.

CDR3 nucleotides: TGTGCCAGCAGCGGCGATGAGCAGTTCTTC. Translated: CASSGDEQFF. This rearrangement joins TRBV9 to TRBJ2-1, with D unclear. CDR3 length equals 10 residues. The V end was cut by 3 bases, the J end by 8 bases, with 3 bases between. Germline CDR1 SGDLS, CDR2 YYNGEE.

The CDR3 DNA reads as TGCGCCAGCAGCTTCATCCCGACAGGAAACGCTGAAGCTTTCTTT. Its translation is CASSFIPTGNAEAFF. V and J are TRBV5-1 and TRBJ1-1; D is perhaps TRBD1 (6 bases). Germline CDR1 reads SGHRS; CDR2 reads YFSETQ. This CDR3 comprises 15 residues. The V end lost 2 bases, the J end lost 6 bases, and 17 bases lay between the germline ends. The whole variable domain, remainder taken from reference TRBV5-1 and TRBJ1-1, is KAGVTQTPRYLIKTRGQQVTLSCSPISGHRSVSWYQQTPGQGLQFLFEYFSETQRNKGNFPGRFSGRQFSNSRSEMNVSTLELGDSALYLCASSFIPTGNAEAFFGQGTRLTVV.

This clone came up once. The genes are TRBV11-3 and TRBJ1-1; 7 bases map to TRBD1. V gave up 5 bases and J gave up 1 base; unmatched junction bases: 7. Germline assignment: CDR1 SGHNT and CDR2 YENEEA. CDR3 length equals 15 residues. The CDR3, as DNA: TGTGCCAGCAGCCCGAACAGGGGACAGAACACTGAAGCTTTCTTT. This translates into CASSPNRGQNTEAFF.

V is TRBV19 and J is TRBJ1-4, with a possible D match to TRBD1 (5 bases). The V end was cut by 4 bases, the J end by 7 bases, with 10 bases between. The CDR3 has 13 residues. The germline CDR1 and CDR2 sequences are LNHDA and SQIVND (reference sequence). The CDR3 DNA follows: TGTGCCAGTAGTAACCAGGGTGGTGAAAAACTGTTTTTT. Translated, it gives CASSNQGGEKLFF.

J is TRBJ2-1 and V is TRBV6-2 or TRBV6-3; D is perhaps TRBD2 (5 bases). With 6 bases removed from V and 8 bases from J, the gap between germline ends came to 11 bases. The germline V gene encodes CDR1 MNHEY and CDR2 SVGEGT. The CDR3 is 12 residues long. CDR3 DNA sequence: TGTGCCAGCAGCTGGACTGGGTATGAGCAGTTCTTC. This sequence encodes CASSWTGYEQFF.

This clone was detected once. The genes are TRBV30 and TRBJ2-5, with D possibly TRBD2 on 5 matching bases. The length of the CDR3 is 11 residues. V lost 2 bases, J lost 5 bases, and 6 bases lay in between. Germline lookup yields CDR1 GTSNPN and CDR2 SVGIG (reference sequence). DNA of the CDR3: TGTGCCTGGAGTCTAGCTGAGACCCAGTACTTC. It is translated as CAWSLAETQYF.

The chain has TRBV6-5 and TRBJ2-1; D is perhaps TRBD1 (5 bases). Germline V CDR1 and CDR2: MNHEY, SVGAGI. CDR3 size: 15 residues. Trimming stripped 6 bases from V and 6 bases from J, with 18 bases between. CDR3 in amino acids: CASRVTSGALNEQFF. The DNA of the CDR3 is TGTGCCAGCAGAGTTACAAGTGGGGCCCTCAATGAGCAGTTCTTC.

The chain employs TRBV27 and TRBJ2-3; D remains ambiguous. The germline V gene encodes CDR1 MNHEY and CDR2 SMNVEV (reference sequence). Trimming shortened V by 2 bases and J by 0 bases, and 9 bases separated the two germline ends. The CDR3 is made up of 15 amino acids. CDR3 amino acids: CASSLGPASTDTQYF. CDR3 nucleotide sequence: TGTGCCAGCAGTTTAGGGCCAGCTAGCACAGATACGCAGTATTTT.

CDR3 residues: CASSDGGPSTDTQYF. The CDR3 coding sequence is TGTGCCAGCAGTGACGGAGGGCCTAGCACAGATACGCAGTATTTT. The V gene is TRBV2, the J gene TRBJ2-3; possible D gene TRBD2, 6 bases. CDR1 is SNHLY, CDR2 FYNNEI, per germline. V was clipped by 3 bases and J by 0 bases, with 10 bases between them. CDR3 length: 15 residues. Using reference TRBV2 and TRBJ2-3 for the parts outside the CDR3, the full variable domain is EPEVTQTPSHQVTQMGQEVILRCVPISNHLYFYWYRQILGQKVEFLVSFYNNEISEKSEIFDDQFSVERPDGSNFTLKIRSTKLEDSAMYFCASSDGGPSTDTQYFGPGTRLTVL.

This clone was seen more than once but under ten times. The chain combines TRBV5-4 with TRBJ2-3; 10 positions match TRBD2. This CDR3 region has 15 residues. The germline V gene encodes CDR1 SGHNT and CDR2 YYREEE (reference sequence). Germline trimming cut 2 bases from V and 0 bases from J; bases unmatched to any gene: 0. DNA for the CDR3: TGTGCCAGCAGCTTAGCGGGAGGGAGCACAGATACGCAGTATTTT. Its translation: CASSLAGGSTDTQYF. The variable domain in full, completed from reference TRBV5-4 and TRBJ2-3, reads ETGVTQSPTHLIKTRGQQVTLRCSSQSGHNTVSWYQQALGQGPQFIFQYYREEENGRGNFPPRFSGLQFPNYSSELNVNALELDDSALYLCASSLAGGSTDTQYFGPGTRLTVL.

The chain joins TRBV9 to TRBJ2-3; 8 nucleotides match TRBD1. Trimming cost V 3 bases and J 7 bases; bases outside gene matches: 13. The CDR3 loop spans 16 amino acids. CDR1 SGDLS and CDR2 YYNGEE come from the germline V gene. CDR3 nucleotide sequence: TGTGCCAGCAGCGAAACACCGGGACAGGCTGATTATACGCAGTATTTT. Residues: CASSETPGQADYTQYF. Complete variable domain (other parts from reference TRBV9 and TRBJ2-3): DSGVTQTPKHLITATGQRVTLRCSPRSGDLSVYWYQQSLDQGLQFLIQYYNGEERAKGNILERFSAQQFPDLHSELNLSSLELGDSALYFCASSETPGQADYTQYFGPGTRLTVL.

The chain links TRBV6-7 to TRBJ2-3; 7 nucleotides line up with TRBD2. TRBV6-7 is classed as an ORF, of uncertain function. The CDR3 length is 16 residues. The V and J ends lost 6 bases and 0 bases, in that order; junction bases with no gene match: 9. CDR3: CASSKRAGSSTDTQYF. The CDR3 region has the DNA TGTGCCAGCAGCAAACGAGCGGGGTCTAGCACAGATACGCAGTATTTT.

This clone has a single count. This chain joins TRBV28 and TRBJ2-5, with 10 positions matching TRBD1. There are 14 residues in the CDR3. V lost 6 bases to trimming and J lost 4 bases; unmatched junction nucleotides: 5. Looked up from germline, CDR1 is MDHEN and CDR2 is SYDVKM. CDR3: CASSRQGAAETQYF. In nucleotides, the CDR3 is TGTGCCAGCAGCAGACAGGGGGCTGCAGAGACCCAGTACTTC.

This clone occurred once. The CDR3 nucleotides read TGTGCCAGTAGTATAGTGGGAGACTTTGGATATCAGCCCCAGCATTTT. This sequence encodes CASSIVGDFGYQPQHF. The J gene is TRBJ1-5, the V gene TRBV19; D gene ambiguous. The CDR3 covers 16 residues. Germline-derived CDR1 and CDR2 are LNHDA and SQIVND (reference sequence). V was pared by 1 base and J by 5 bases, with 15 bases between.

The V and J genes are TRBV27 and TRBJ2-7; TRBD2 agrees at 7 bases. The CDR3 extends over 15 amino acids. CDR1 is MNHEY, CDR2 SMNVEV, per germline (reference sequence). Germline trimming cut 6 bases from V and 11 bases from J; bases unmatched to any gene: 19. CDR3 sequence: CASSSRLGGSRLEYF. Here the CDR3 DNA reads TGTGCCAGCAGCTCCCGTCTCGGGGGGAGTAGGTTGGAGTACTTC.

This chain links TRBV19 with TRBJ1-1, with unresolved D. Germline V lookup: CDR1 LNHDA, CDR2 SQIVND (reference sequence). This CDR3 is 13 amino acids long. V was shortened by 5 bases and J by 3 bases, with 10 bases between the two germline ends. CDR3 amino acids: CASSSLTDTEAFF. In DNA form, the CDR3 reads TGTGCCAGTAGTTCGCTAACAGACACTGAAGCTTTCTTT.

The genes are TRBV30 and TRBJ1-3; D perhaps matches TRBD1 (5 bases). Germline-derived CDR1 and CDR2 are GTSNPN and SVGIG (reference sequence). V lost 2 bases and J lost 0, with 14 bases in between. This CDR3 contains 16 residues. CDR3 DNA: TGTGCCTGGAGTTTATCGGGCGGACACTCTGGAAACACCATATATTTT. Its protein product is CAWSLSGGHSGNTIYF.

As for this clone: The sample contains more than one DNA sequence encoding this CDR3. The chain combines TRBV6-5 with TRBJ2-1, with D unresolved. This CDR3 has 12 amino acids. CDR1 MNHEY and CDR2 SVGAGI come from the germline V gene. Trimming pared 0 bases from V and 8 bases from J, leaving 5 bases between. DNA for the CDR3: TGTGCCAGCAGTTACTCGGCGGATGAGCAGTTCTTC. This gives the protein CASSYSADEQFF.

The chain carries TRBV23-1 and TRBJ2-1, with 8 bases identical to TRBD2. TRBV23-1 belongs to the ORF category, with a function that is uncertain. CDR3 size: 19 residues. V shed 6 bases and J 2 bases; nucleotides not matched to a gene: 18. In DNA form, the CDR3 reads TGCGCCAGCAGAGTAATATTATTAACGACTAGCGCAACCTACAATGAGCAGTTCTTC. The encoded protein is CASRVILLTTSATYNEQFF.

The gene calls are TRBV5-1 and TRBJ2-6; 9 positions agree with TRBD1. With V trimmed by 4 bases and J by 3 bases, 5 bases remained unmatched. This CDR3 contains 16 residues. Germline CDR1 SGHRS, CDR2 YFSETQ. The CDR3 DNA follows: TGCGCCAGCAGCAAAGGGACAGGGTTTGGGGCCAACGTCCTGACTTTC. Translating gives CASSKGTGFGANVLTF. Full variable domain (rest looked up from reference TRBV5-1 and TRBJ2-6): KAGVTQTPRYLIKTRGQQVTLSCSPISGHRSVSWYQQTPGQGLQFLFEYFSETQRNKGNFPGRFSGRQFSNSRSEMNVSTLELGDSALYLCASSKGTGFGANVLTFGAGSRLTVL.